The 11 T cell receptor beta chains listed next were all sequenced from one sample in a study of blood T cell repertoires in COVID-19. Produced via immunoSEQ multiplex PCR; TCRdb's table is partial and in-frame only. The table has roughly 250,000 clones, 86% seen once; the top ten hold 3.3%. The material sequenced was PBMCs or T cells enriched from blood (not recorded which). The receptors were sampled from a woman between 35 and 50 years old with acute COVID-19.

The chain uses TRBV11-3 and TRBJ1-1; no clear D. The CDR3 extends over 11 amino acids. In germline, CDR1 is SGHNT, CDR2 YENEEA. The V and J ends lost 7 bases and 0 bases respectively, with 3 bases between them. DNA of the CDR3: TGTGCCAGCACGTTGAACACTGAAGCTTTCTTT. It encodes CASTLNTEAFF.

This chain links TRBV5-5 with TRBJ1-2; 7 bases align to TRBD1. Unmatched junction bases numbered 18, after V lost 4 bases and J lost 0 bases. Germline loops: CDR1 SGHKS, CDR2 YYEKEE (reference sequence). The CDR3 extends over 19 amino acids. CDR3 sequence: CASSPDRTNFDTANYGYTF. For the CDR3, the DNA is TGTGCCAGCAGCCCGGACAGGACTAATTTCGATACAGCTAACTATGGCTACACCTTC.

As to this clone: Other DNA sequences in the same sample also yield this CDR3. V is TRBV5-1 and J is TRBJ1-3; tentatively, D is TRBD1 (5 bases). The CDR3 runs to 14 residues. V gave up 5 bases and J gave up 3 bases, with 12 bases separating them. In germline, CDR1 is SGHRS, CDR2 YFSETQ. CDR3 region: CASSSTGNGNTIYF. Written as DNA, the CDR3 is TGCGCCAGCAGTTCAACAGGCAATGGAAACACCATATATTTT.

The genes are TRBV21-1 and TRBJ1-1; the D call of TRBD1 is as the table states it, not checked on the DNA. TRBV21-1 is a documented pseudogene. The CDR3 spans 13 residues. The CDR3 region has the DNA TGTGCCAGCAGCAAAAACAGGGCCACTGAAGCTTTCTTT. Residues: CASSKNRATEAFF.

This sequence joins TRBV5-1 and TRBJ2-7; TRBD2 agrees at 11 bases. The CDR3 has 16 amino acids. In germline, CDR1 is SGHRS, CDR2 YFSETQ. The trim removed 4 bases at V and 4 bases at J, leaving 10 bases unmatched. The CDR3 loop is CASSPVQTSGSYEQYF. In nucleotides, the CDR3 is TGCGCCAGCAGCCCGGTTCAAACTAGCGGGAGTTACGAGCAGTACTTC.

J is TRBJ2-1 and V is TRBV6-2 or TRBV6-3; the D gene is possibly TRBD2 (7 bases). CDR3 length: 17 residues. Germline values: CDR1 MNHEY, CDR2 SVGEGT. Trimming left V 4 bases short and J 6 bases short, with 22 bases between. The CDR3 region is CASSSESGTRSRNEQFF. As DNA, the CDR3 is TGTGCCAGCAGTTCGGAAAGCGGGACACGTTCGCGCAATGAGCAGTTCTTC.

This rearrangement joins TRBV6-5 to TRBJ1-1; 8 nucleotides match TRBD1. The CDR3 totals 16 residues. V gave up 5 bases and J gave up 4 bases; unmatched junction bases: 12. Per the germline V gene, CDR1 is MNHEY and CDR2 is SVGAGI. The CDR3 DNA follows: TGTGCCAGCAGTCACTACAGGGGGTCGAGGGGCACTGAAGCTTTCTTT. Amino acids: CASSHYRGSRGTEAFF.

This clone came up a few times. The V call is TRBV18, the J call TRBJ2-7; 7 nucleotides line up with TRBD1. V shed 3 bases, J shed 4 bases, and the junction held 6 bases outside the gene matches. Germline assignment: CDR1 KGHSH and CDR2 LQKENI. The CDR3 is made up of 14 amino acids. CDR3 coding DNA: TGTGCCAGCTCACCCGGGGACAGTAGATACGAGCAGTACTTC. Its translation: CASSPGDSRYEQYF.

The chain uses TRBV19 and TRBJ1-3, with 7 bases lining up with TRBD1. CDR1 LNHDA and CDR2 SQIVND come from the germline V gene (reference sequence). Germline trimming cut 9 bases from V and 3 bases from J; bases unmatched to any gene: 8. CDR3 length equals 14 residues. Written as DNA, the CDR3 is TGTGCCAGCACAGGGGTGCGGCGTGGAAACACCATATATTTT. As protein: CASTGVRRGNTIYF.

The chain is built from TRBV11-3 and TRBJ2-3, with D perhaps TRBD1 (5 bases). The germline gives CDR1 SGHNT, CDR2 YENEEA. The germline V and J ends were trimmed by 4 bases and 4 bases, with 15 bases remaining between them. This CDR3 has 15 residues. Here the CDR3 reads CASSSRTSFPDTQYF. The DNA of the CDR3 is TGTGCCAGCAGCTCGAGGACATCTTTCCCAGATACGCAGTATTTT.

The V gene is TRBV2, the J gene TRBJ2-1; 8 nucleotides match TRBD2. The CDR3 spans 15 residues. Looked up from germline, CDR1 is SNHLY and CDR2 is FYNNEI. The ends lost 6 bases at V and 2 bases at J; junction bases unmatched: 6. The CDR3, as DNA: TGTGCCAGCAGGGCGGATAGCGGGACCTACAATGAGCAGTTCTTC. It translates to CASRADSGTYNEQFF.